Listed here are 28 T cell receptor beta chains from one sample, sequenced in a study of CXCR3-negative and CXCR3-positive naive CD8 T cells. With UMI labels, 5' RACE was used to prepare the TRB cDNA libraries. TCRdb re-called the 5' RACE reads, yielding one record per CDR3 amino acid sequence without DNA. This sample's table reports fewer than 95,000 distinct CDR3 sequences. The sequenced sample consisted of naive CXCR3- CD8+ T cells from blood. Stated subset: CD45RO-CCR7+CD27+CD95- naive CD8+ T cells lacking CXCR3 (TNR3-). Receptor source: a human donor in good health. Some clones in this sample may be carry-over from other donors' samples.

V is TRBV4-3 and J is TRBJ2-7. This CDR3 contains 16 residues. Germline V lookup: CDR1 LGHNA, CDR2 YSLEER. The chain's CDR3 is CASSQATADSSYEQYF.

The chain is built from TRBV7-8 and TRBJ2-3. The germline gives CDR1 SGHVS, CDR2 FQNEAQ. CDR3 length equals 11 residues. The chain's CDR3 is CASSNTDTQYF.

J is TRBJ1-5 and V is TRBV4-2; TCRdb's D call, TRBD1, is unchecked because there is no DNA. This CDR3 has 13 residues. The germline gives CDR1 LGHNA, CDR2 YNFKEQ. The CDR3: CASSIQGGQPQHF.

This rearrangement joins TRBV4-1 to TRBJ2-7; TCRdb's D call, TRBD2, is unchecked because there is no DNA. The germline V gene has CDR1 MGHRA and CDR2 YSYEKL. The length of the CDR3 is 15 residues. CDR3 in amino acids: CASSQITSGVSEQYF.

V and J are TRBV7-9 and TRBJ2-7. There are 11 residues in the CDR3. The germline CDR1 and CDR2 sequences are SEHNR and FQNEAQ (reference sequence). The CDR3 loop is CASSLEYEQYF.

The chain recombines TRBV21-1 with TRBJ2-5; absent DNA, TCRdb's TRBD1 call cannot be checked. TRBV21-1 is a listed pseudogene. The CDR3 runs 15 residues. The CDR3 loop is CAIPVGTGVQETQYF.

This chain links TRBV29-1 with TRBJ2-1; no DNA is available, so the TRBD2 call from TCRdb remains unchecked. Per the germline V gene, CDR1 is SQVTM and CDR2 is ANQGSEA. The CDR3 length is 12 residues. The CDR3 sequence: CSVDSGEYGQFF.

This rearrangement joins TRBV5-6 to TRBJ2-7; TCRdb reports TRBD1, a call that lacks DNA to check it against. This CDR3 is built from 15 residues. CDR1 is SGHDT and CDR2 is YYEEEE in the germline V gene. The CDR3 here is CASRGSGTGSYEQYF.

The chain couples TRBV29-1 to TRBJ2-1. The CDR3 is 13 residues long. The germline gives CDR1 SQVTM, CDR2 ANQGSEA. CDR3 sequence reads: CSVYTTTTHEQFF.

The genes are TRBV28 and TRBJ1-1; without DNA, the TCRdb call of TRBD1 cannot be checked. Germline V CDR1 and CDR2: MDHEN, SYDVKM. The CDR3 length is 17 residues. The CDR3 loop reads CASRSGRGRRMNTEAFF.

The chain employs TRBV29-1 and TRBJ2-7; the D gene TCRdb calls, TRBD1, cannot be checked with no DNA. CDR1 is SQVTM, CDR2 ANQGSEA, per germline. This CDR3 is built from 16 residues. The CDR3 spells CSVEAGQGGSDYEQYF.

The chain has TRBV28 and TRBJ1-5. Germline-derived CDR1 and CDR2 are MDHEN and SYDVKM. There are 14 residues in the CDR3. The CDR3 reads CASSFRVEVQPQHF.

The V call is TRBV28, the J call TRBJ2-7; TCRdb selects TRBD1, and the lack of DNA leaves this call unchecked. CDR3 length: 15 amino acids. Germline V gives CDR1 MDHEN, CDR2 SYDVKM. CDR3 sequence reads: CASRHQAGARPEQYF.

V gene TRBV27 combines with J gene TRBJ2-1. From germline, CDR1 is MNHEY and CDR2 SMNVEV (reference sequence). The CDR3 totals 13 residues. The CDR3 is CASSSMTNNEQFF.

The chain combines TRBV7-6 with TRBJ2-1; TCRdb names TRBD1, which stays unverified in the absence of DNA. The CDR3 has 16 amino acids. Germline CDR1 and CDR2: SGHVS and FNYEAQ. The CDR3: CASSSTWSGSGNEQFF.

The V and J genes are TRBV29-1 and TRBJ2-1; absent DNA, TCRdb's TRBD2 call cannot be checked. CDR1 and CDR2 (germline): SQVTM, ANQGSEA. The CDR3 sequence is 14 residues long. The CDR3 reads CSVAGLRTYNEQFF.

The rearrangement joins TRBV10-3 to TRBJ2-2; TCRdb's D gene call, TRBD1, goes unchecked for lack of DNA. Germline assignment: CDR1 ENHRY and CDR2 SYGVKD. The CDR3 is made up of 14 amino acids. CDR3 sequence: CAISDRVDTGELFF.

The gene calls are TRBV20-1 and TRBJ2-7; TCRdb proposes TRBD1, but this gene call is untestable without DNA. The CDR3 contains 12 residues. CDR1 is DFQATT and CDR2 is SNEGSKA in the germline V gene (reference sequence). CDR3 residues: CSVGGDDYEQYF.

The rearrangement joins TRBV6-5 to TRBJ2-7; TCRdb names TRBD1, which stays unverified in the absence of DNA. Germline V gives CDR1 MNHEY, CDR2 SVGAGI. The CDR3 runs 15 residues. CDR3 loop: CASSQWTGGLDEQYF.

The J gene is TRBJ1-3, the V gene TRBV10-3. The CDR3 sequence is 15 residues long. Germline CDR1 reads ENHRY; CDR2 reads SYGVKD. The CDR3 is CAISDGQSSGNTIYF.

The V call is TRBV5-1, the J call TRBJ2-1; the TCRdb call, TRBD1, lacks DNA for checking. Germline CDR1 and CDR2: SGHRS and YFSETQ. There are 14 residues in the CDR3. CDR3 sequence: CASSPLGRVDEQFF.

The V and J genes are TRBV9 and TRBJ2-1; TCRdb indicates TRBD1, and absent DNA this call remains unverified. This CDR3 contains 16 residues. Germline CDR1 SGDLS, CDR2 YYNGEE. This chain's CDR3 is CASSAPTGGGYNEQFF. The entire variable domain, with the rest obtained from reference TRBV9 and TRBJ2-1, is as follows: DSGVTQTPKHLITATGQRVTLRCSPRSGDLSVYWYQQSLDQGLQFLIQYYNGEERAKGNILERFSAQQFPDLHSELNLSSLELGDSALYFCASSAPTGGGYNEQFFGPGTRLTVL.

This chain uses TRBV2 with TRBJ2-7; TCRdb names TRBD1, which stays unverified in the absence of DNA. Germline V gene data show CDR1 as SNHLY and CDR2 as FYNNEI. CDR3 size: 15 residues. The CDR3: CASSELGGQFYEQYF.

J is TRBJ2-5 and V is TRBV3-1; TCRdb's D call of TRBD1 is untestable without DNA. The CDR3 loop spans 16 amino acids. Germline-derived CDR1 and CDR2 are LGHDT and YNNKEL (reference sequence). CDR3 sequence reads: CVPPPFQGKDKETQYF.

The J gene is TRBJ2-7, the V gene TRBV29-1; TCRdb picks TRBD1, but there is no DNA to check that call. Germline loops: CDR1 SQVTM, CDR2 ANQGSEA. This CDR3 has 18 amino acids. The CDR3 sequence is CSVEAGSGQGAFSYEQYF.

V and J are TRBV6-6 and TRBJ1-1; TCRdb selects TRBD1, and the lack of DNA leaves this call unchecked. This CDR3 has 12 amino acids. Germline V gene sequence: CDR1 MNHNY, CDR2 SVGAGI (reference sequence). The CDR3 spells CASSHGTDEAFF.

The rearrangement joins TRBV20-1 to TRBJ2-7; TCRdb's assignment of TRBD1 cannot be checked, as there is no DNA. The CDR3 is 16 residues long. Germline V gene lookup returns CDR1 DFQATT and CDR2 SNEGSKA (reference sequence). The CDR3: CSARPPDSVFSYEQYF.

The V call is TRBV29-1, the J call TRBJ2-1; TCRdb returns TRBD1, unconfirmable since there is no DNA. CDR3 length: 13 amino acids. Germline V gene lookup returns CDR1 SQVTM and CDR2 ANQGSEA. CDR3 residues: CSAPDREDNEQFF.